This T cell receptor (beta chain) derives from a study of blood T cell repertoires in COVID-19. Study summary: T cells, B-cell-depleted T cells, or PBMCs supplied cDNA or gDNA.

The CDR3 is 17 residues long. Germline loops: CDR1 KGHSH, CDR2 LQKENI. Trimming removed 4 bases at V and 1 base at J, with 19 bases between. This study enrolled people aged 18 to 89 from around 26 US geographic areas. Clones were read by immunoSEQ multiplex PCR, and TCRdb kept only the in-frame ones, dropping some. The sample contains fewer than 350,000 clones, around 87% of which appear only once. This clonotype originated in a woman aged 18-30 years with acute COVID-19. J is TRBJ1-1 and V is TRBV18; tentative D call: TRBD1 (6 bases). What was sequenced was PBMCs or T cells enriched from blood (not recorded which). The CDR3 is CASSLIGGAEKNTEAFF. Here the CDR3 DNA reads TGTGCCAGCTCACTCATCGGGGGGGCCGAAAAGAACACTGAAGCTTTCTTT.